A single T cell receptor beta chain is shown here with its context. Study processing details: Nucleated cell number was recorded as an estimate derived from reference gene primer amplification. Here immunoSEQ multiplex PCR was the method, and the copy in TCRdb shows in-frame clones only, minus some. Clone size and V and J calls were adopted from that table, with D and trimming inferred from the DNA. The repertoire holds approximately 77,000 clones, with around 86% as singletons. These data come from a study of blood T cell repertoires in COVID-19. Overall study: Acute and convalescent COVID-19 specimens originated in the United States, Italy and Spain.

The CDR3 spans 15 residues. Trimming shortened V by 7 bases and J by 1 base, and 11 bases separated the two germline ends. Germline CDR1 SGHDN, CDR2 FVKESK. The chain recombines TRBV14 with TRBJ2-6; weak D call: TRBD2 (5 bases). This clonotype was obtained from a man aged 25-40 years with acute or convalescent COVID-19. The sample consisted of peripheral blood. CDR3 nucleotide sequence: TGTGCCAGCACCCAGGCGGGTTCTGGGGCCAACGTCCTGACTTTC. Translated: CASTQAGSGANVLTF.